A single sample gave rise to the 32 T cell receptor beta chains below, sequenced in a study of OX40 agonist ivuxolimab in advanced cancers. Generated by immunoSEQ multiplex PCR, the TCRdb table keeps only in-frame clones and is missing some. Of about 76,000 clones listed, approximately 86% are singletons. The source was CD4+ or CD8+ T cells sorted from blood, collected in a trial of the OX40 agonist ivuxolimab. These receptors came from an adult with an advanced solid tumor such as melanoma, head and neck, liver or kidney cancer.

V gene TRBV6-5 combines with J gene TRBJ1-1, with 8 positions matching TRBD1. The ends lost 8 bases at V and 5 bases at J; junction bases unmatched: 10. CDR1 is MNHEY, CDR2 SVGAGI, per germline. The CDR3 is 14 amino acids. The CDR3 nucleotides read TGTGCCAGCGTCGGCAGGGGGCGCGGGACTGAAGCTTTCTTT. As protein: CASVGRGRGTEAFF.

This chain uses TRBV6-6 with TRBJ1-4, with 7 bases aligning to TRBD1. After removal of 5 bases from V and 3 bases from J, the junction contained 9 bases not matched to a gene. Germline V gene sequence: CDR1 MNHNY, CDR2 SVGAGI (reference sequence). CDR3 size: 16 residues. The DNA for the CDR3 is TGTGCCAGCAGTAAGAAACAGGGGACAGCTAATGAAAAACTGTTTTTT. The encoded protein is CASSKKQGTANEKLFF.

The CDR3 here is CASRLEGGHGYTF. The CDR3 DNA reads TGTGCAAGTCGCTTAGAAGGGGGGCATGGCTACACCTTC. The gene calls are TRBV12-2 and TRBJ1-2. TRBV12-2 is a recognized pseudogene. CDR3 length: 13 amino acids.

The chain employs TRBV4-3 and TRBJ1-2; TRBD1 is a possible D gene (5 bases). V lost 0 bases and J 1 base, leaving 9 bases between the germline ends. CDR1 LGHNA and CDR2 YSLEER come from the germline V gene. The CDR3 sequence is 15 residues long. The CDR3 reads CASSQELTVNYGYTF. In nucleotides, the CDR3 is TGCGCCAGCAGCCAAGAATTGACAGTTAACTATGGCTACACCTTC.

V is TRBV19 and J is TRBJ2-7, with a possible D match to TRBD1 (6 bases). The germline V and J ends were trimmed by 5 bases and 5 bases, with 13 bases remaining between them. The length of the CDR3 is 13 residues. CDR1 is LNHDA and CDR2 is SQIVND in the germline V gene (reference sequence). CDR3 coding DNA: TGTGCCAGTAGTGGGGGCAGGCGGGACGAGCAGTACTTC. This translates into CASSGGRRDEQYF. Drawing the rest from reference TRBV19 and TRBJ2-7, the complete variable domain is DGGITQSPKYLFRKEGQNVTLSCEQNLNHDAMYWYRQDPGQGLRLIYYSQIVNDFQKGDIAEGYSVSREKKESFPLTVTSAQKNPTAFYLCASSGGRRDEQYFGPGTRLTVT.

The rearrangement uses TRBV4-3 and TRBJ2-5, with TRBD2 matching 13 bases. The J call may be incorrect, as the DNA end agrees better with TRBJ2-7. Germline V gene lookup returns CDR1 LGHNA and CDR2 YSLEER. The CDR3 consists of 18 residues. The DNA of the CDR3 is TGCGCCAGCAGCCAGAAACTAGCGGGGGGGTCTAGCATGTACGAGCAGTACTTC. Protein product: CASSQKLAGGSSMYEQYF.

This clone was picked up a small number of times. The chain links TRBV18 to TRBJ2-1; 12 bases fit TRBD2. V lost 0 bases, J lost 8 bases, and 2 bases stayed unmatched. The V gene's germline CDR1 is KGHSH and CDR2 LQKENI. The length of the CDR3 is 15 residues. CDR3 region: CASSPPASGGDEQFF. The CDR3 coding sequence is TGTGCCAGCTCACCACCGGCTAGCGGGGGGGATGAGCAGTTCTTC.

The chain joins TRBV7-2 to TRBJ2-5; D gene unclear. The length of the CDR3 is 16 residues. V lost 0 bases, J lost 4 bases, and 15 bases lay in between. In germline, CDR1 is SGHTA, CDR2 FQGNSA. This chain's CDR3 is CASSLALPGNRETQYF. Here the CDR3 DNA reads TGTGCCAGCAGCTTAGCGCTCCCGGGTAACCGAGAGACCCAGTACTTC. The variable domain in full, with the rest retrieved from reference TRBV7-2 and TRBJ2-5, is GAGVSQSPSNKVTEKGKDVELRCDPISGHTALYWYRQSLGQGLEFLIYFQGNSAPDKSGLPSDRFSAERTGGSVSTLTIQRTQQEDSAVYLCASSLALPGNRETQYFGPGTRLLVL.

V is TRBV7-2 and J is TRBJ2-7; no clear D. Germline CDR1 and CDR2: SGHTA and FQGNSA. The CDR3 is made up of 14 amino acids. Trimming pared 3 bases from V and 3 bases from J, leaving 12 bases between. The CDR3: CASSFGGRGYEQYF. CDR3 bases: TGTGCCAGCAGCTTCGGTGGCCGAGGCTACGAGCAGTACTTC.

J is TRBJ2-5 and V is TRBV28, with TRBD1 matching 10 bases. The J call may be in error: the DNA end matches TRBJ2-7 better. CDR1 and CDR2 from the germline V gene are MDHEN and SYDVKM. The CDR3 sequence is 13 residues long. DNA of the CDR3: TGTGCCACTACCCGGGGACAGGGGTACGAGCAGTACTTC. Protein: CATTRGQGYEQYF.

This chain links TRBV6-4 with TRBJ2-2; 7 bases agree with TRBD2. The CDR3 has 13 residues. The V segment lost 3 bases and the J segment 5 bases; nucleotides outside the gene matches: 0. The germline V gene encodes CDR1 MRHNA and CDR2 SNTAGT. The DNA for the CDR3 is TGTGCCAGCAGTGAAGCGGGGACCGGGGAGCTGTTTTTT. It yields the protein CASSEAGTGELFF.

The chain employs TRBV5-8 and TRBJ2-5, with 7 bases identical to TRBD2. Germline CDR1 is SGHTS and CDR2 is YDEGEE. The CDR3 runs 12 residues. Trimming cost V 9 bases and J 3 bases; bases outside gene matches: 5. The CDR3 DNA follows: TGTGCCACCACCCGGGGGGAAGAGACCCAGTACTTC. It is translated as CATTRGEETQYF.

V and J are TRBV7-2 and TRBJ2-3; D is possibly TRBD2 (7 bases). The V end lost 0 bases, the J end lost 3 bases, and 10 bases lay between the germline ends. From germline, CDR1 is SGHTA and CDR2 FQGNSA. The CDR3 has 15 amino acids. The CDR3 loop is CASSLAGGRTDTQYF. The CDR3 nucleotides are TGTGCCAGCAGCTTAGCGGGGGGGCGGACAGATACGCAGTATTTT.

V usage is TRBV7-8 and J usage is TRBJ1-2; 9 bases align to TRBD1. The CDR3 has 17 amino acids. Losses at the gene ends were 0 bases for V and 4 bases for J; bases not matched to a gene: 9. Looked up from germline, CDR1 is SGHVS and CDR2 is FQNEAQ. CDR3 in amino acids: CASSLAGGQGSGYGYTF. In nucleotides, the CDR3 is TGTGCCAGCAGCTTAGCAGGGGGACAGGGATCAGGCTATGGCTACACCTTC.

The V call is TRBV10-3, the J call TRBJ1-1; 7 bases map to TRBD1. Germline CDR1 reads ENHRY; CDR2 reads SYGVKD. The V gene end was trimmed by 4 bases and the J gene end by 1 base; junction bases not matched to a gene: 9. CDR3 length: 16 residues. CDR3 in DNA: TGTGCCATCAGTGTGGGGCAGACAGGGAAGAACACTGAAGCTTTCTTT. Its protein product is CAISVGQTGKNTEAFF.

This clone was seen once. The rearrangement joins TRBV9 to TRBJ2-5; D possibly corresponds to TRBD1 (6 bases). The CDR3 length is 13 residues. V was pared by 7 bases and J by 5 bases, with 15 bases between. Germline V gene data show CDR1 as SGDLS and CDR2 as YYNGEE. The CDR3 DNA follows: TGTGCCAGCGGCCCAAAGAGGGGGGAGACCCAGTACTTC. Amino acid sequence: CASGPKRGETQYF.

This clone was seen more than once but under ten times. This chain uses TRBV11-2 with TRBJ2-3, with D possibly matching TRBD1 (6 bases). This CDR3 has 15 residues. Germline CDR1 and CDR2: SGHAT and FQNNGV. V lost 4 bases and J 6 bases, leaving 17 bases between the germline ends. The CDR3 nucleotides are TGTGCCAGCAGCTCGGTGGCAGGGGATTGGGATACGCAGTATTTT. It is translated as CASSSVAGDWDTQYF.

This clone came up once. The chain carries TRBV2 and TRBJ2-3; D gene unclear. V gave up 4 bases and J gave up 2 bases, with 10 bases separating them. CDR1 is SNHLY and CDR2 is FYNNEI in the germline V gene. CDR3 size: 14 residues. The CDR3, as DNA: TGTGCCAGCAGTGGGAACTATCTCACAGATACGCAGTATTTT. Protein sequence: CASSGNYLTDTQYF.

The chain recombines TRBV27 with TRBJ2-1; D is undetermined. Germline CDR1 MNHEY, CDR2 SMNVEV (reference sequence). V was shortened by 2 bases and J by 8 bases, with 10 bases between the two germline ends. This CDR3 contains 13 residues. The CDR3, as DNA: TGTGCCAGCAGTTTAGAATGGGGTTATGAGCAGTTCTTC. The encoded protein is CASSLEWGYEQFF.

CDR3 sequence: CASSEKSLTSGGPSTDTQYF. CDR3 nucleotide sequence: TGTGCCAGCAGCGAAAAAAGCCTGACTAGCGGGGGACCTAGCACAGATACGCAGTATTTT. The rearrangement uses TRBV21-1 and TRBJ2-3; the D call in the table, TRBD2, was not verified against the DNA. TRBV21-1 is an annotated pseudogene. This CDR3 region has 20 residues.

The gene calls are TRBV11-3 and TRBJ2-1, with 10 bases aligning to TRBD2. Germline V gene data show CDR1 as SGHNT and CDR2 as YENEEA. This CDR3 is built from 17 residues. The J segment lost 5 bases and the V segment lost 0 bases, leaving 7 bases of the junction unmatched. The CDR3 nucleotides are TGTGCCAGCAGCTTAGATTGGACTAGCGGCAACCACAATGAGCAGTTCTTC. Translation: CASSLDWTSGNHNEQFF.

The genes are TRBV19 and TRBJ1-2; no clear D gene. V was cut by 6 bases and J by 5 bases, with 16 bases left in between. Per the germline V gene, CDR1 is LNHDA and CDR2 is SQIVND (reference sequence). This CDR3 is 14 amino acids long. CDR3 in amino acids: CASSERASEYGYTF. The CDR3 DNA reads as TGTGCCAGTAGCGAGCGGGCGTCTGAATATGGCTACACCTTC.

The chain's CDR3 is CASSSGLAGPDTQYF. Written as DNA, the CDR3 is TGCGCCAGCAGCTCCGGACTAGCGGGACCCGATACGCAGTATTTT. This chain connects TRBV5-1 to TRBJ2-3, with TRBD2 identical over 12 bases. V was pared by 3 bases and J by 6 bases, with 5 bases of the junction left unmatched. This CDR3 is built from 15 residues. The germline V gene has CDR1 SGHRS and CDR2 YFSETQ.

In DNA, the CDR3 is TGCGCCAGCAGCTTGTCGGGGGGGCCTTCAGAGACCCAGTACTTC. This gives the protein CASSLSGGPSETQYF. The V call is TRBV5-1, the J call TRBJ2-5; 8 nucleotides agree with TRBD2. V trimming: 1 base; J trimming: 4 bases; junction bases outside the gene matches: 6. This CDR3 spans 15 amino acids. The germline gives CDR1 SGHRS, CDR2 YFSETQ. Full variable domain (rest looked up from reference TRBV5-1 and TRBJ2-5): KAGVTQTPRYLIKTRGQQVTLSCSPISGHRSVSWYQQTPGQGLQFLFEYFSETQRNKGNFPGRFSGRQFSNSRSEMNVSTLELGDSALYLCASSLSGGPSETQYFGPGTRLLVL.

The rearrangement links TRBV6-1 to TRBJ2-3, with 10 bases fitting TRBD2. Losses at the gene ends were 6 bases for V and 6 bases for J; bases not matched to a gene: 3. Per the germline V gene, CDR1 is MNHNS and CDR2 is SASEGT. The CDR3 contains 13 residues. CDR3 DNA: TGTGCCAGCAGAGCGGGGGGGCCGGATACGCAGTATTTT. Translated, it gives CASRAGGPDTQYF.

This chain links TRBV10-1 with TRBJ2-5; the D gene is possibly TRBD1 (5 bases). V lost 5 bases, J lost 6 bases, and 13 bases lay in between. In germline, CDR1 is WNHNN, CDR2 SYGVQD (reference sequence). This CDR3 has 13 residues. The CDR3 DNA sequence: TGCGCCAGCAGTATGCAAGGGGAACAGACCCAGTACTTC. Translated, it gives CASSMQGEQTQYF.

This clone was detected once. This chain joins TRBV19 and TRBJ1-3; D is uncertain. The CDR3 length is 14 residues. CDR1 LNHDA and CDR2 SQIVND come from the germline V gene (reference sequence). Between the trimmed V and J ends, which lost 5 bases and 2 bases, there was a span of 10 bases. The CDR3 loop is CASSFDLTGNTIYF. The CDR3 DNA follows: TGTGCCAGTAGTTTCGACCTAACTGGAAACACCATATATTTT.

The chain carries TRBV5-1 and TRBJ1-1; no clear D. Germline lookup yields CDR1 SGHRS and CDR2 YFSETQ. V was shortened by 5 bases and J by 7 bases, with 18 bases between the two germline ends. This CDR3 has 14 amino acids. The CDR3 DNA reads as TGCGCCAGCAGACCGGGCACCCAGATTAATGAAGCTTTCTTT. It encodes CASRPGTQINEAFF.

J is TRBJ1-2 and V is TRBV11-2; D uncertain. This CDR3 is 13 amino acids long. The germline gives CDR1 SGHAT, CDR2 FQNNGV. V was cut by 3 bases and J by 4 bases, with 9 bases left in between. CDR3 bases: TGTGCCAGCAGCTTTATAAGCGGCTATGGCTACACCTTC. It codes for CASSFISGYGYTF.

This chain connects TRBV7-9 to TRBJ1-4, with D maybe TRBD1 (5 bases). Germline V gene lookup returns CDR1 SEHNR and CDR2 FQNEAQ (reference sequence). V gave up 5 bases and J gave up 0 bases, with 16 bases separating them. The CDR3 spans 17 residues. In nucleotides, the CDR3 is TGTGCCAGCAGCGGCCATCAAACAGGTGCAACTAATGAAAAACTGTTTTTT. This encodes CASSGHQTGATNEKLFF.

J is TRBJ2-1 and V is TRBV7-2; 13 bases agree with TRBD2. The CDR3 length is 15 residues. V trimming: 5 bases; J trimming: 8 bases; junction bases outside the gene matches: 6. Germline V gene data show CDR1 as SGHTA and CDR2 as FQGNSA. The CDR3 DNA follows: TGTGCCAGCAGCCTCACTAGCGGGGGGGCGTATGAGCAGTTCTTC. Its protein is CASSLTSGGAYEQFF. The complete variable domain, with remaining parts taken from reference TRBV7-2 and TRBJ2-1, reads GAGVSQSPSNKVTEKGKDVELRCDPISGHTALYWYRQSLGQGLEFLIYFQGNSAPDKSGLPSDRFSAERTGGSVSTLTIQRTQQEDSAVYLCASSLTSGGAYEQFFGPGTRLTVL.

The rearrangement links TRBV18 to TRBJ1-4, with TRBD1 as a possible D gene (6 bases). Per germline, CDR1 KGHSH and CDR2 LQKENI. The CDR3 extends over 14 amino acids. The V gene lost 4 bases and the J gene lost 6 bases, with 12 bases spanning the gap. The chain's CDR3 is CASSRRGIDEKLFF. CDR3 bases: TGTGCCAGCTCACGGAGGGGGATCGATGAAAAACTGTTTTTT. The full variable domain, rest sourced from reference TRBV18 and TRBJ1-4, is NAGVMQNPRHLVRRRGQEARLRCSPMKGHSHVYWYRQLPEEGLKFMVYLQKENIIDESGMPKERFSAEFPKEGPSILRIQQVVRGDSAAYFCASSRRGIDEKLFFGSGTQLSVL.